These 16 T cell receptor beta chains were all obtained from the same sample, sequenced in a study of CD8+ T cells in alopecia areata. Following RNA extraction, reverse transcription yielded cDNA that acted as the sequencing template. The method was immunoSEQ multiplex PCR; TCRdb's version includes in-frame clones alone and lacks a portion of them. The sample shows 90,000 to 130,000 clones, none of them appearing just once. Specimen: lesional skin. The receptor source for this set is a C3H/HeJ mouse with alopecia areata. Strain haplotype at MHC: H2-k.

This clone has only a few counts. The germline and genes are mouse ones. With the read ending 4 residues before the CDR3 end, the germline J gene is used to fill in that end. V and J are TRBV13-3 and TRBJ1-4, with 7 bases that match TRBD1. Trimming removed 1 base from V and 0 bases from J; junction bases left unmatched: 3. In germline, CDR1 is NNHDY, CDR2 SYVADS. This CDR3 has 16 residues. Incomplete CDR3 DNA: TGTGCCAGCAGTGATCAGGGACAGCTTTCCAACGAA. It yields the protein CASSDQGQLSNE. Given in full, the CDR3 is CASSDQGQLSNERLFF. The variable domain in full, completed from reference TRBV13-3 and TRBJ1-4, reads EAAVTQSPRSKVAVTGGKVTLSCHQTNNHDYMYWYRQDTGHGLRLIHYSYVADSTEKGDIPDGYKASRPSQENFSLILELASLSQTAVYFCASSDQGQLSNERLFFGHGTKLSVL.

This clone was counted between two and nine times. Mouse germline and gene names are used. The missing CDR3 end, 4 residues past where the read stops, is filled in from the germline J gene. The rearrangement uses TRBV13-3 and TRBJ1-4; D might be TRBD1 (6 bases). The length of the CDR3 is 15 residues. V lost 5 bases, J lost 0 bases, and 11 bases lay in between. Per germline, CDR1 NNHDY and CDR2 SYVADS. Here the CDR3 reads CASSPRGLSNERLFF. The CDR3 DNA, read in part, is TGTGCCAGCAGCCCCAGGGGCCTTTCCAACGAA.

This clone has more than one count but fewer than ten. Gene names and germline refer to mouse. The read stops 4 residues short of the end of the CDR3; the missing end is completed from the germline J gene. This chain connects TRBV13-3 to TRBJ2-1; 8 nucleotides align to TRBD1. The CDR3 runs to 15 residues. Per the germline V gene, CDR1 is NNHDY and CDR2 is SYVADS. CDR3 DNA (partial): TGTGCCAGCAGTGATGCAGGCAGGGGGCGCGCT. Protein sequence: CASSDAGRGRA. The full CDR3 protein reads CASSDAGRGRAEQFF.

With respect to this clone: Gene names and germline match the mouse. The CDR3 extends 4 residues past the end of the read, so its final part is completed from the germline J gene. The rearrangement uses TRBV13-3 and TRBJ1-4; 9 bases are a match to TRBD1. CDR1 and CDR2 (germline): NNHDY, SYVADS. The CDR3 has 14 amino acids. V trimming: 6 bases; J trimming: 6 bases; junction bases outside the gene matches: 6. This CDR3 is CASTPGQGYERLFF. CDR3 bases read: TGTGCCAGCACCCCGGGACAGGGCTACGAA.

With respect to this clone: Mouse germline and gene names are used. Sequencing ends 4 residues short of the CDR3 end; the germline J gene provides the rest. This rearrangement joins TRBV19 to TRBJ2-7; D ambiguous. This CDR3 is built from 13 residues. The germline CDR1 and CDR2 sequences are FNHDT and SITEND (reference sequence). The CDR3 sequence is CASTHHDKYEQYF. Partial CDR3 DNA: TGTGCCAGCACCCACCATGACAAATAT.

This clone was seen many times. Gene names refer to mouse genes. The CDR3 end lies 4 residues beyond the end of the read and is filled in from the germline J gene. The rearrangement links TRBV13-3 to TRBJ2-3; weak D call: TRBD1 (5 bases). The CDR3 consists of 15 residues. The germline CDR1 and CDR2 sequences are NNHDY and SYVADS. The ends were cut back, 3 bases at V and 0 bases at J, with 11 bases in the middle. The CDR3 loop is CASSVADISAETLYF. Partial CDR3 DNA: TGTGCCAGCAGTGTGGCGGACATAAGTGCAGAA.

This clone has only a few counts. At residue 13, TCRdb's protein is not the same as the translated DNA, so the protein here was read from the DNA. Genes and germline come from the mouse. The CDR3 protein is CASSAGQGKNNSPLYF. Incomplete CDR3 DNA: TGTGCCAGCAGTGCGGGACAGGGTAAAAATAATTCGCCC. V is TRBV13-1 and J is TRBJ1-6; 9 positions agree with TRBD1. Read coverage stops 3 residues before the CDR3 terminus; the germline J gene supplies the remainder. TRBJ1-6 is an open reading frame whose function is uncertain. The length of the CDR3 is 16 residues. V lost 3 bases, J lost 5 bases, and 6 bases stayed unmatched. Germline V lookup: CDR1 NSHNY, CDR2 SYGAGN.

This clone was recorded a few times. The genes and germline here are from mouse. Sequencing ends 4 residues short of the CDR3 end; the germline J gene provides the rest. This chain uses TRBV1 with TRBJ1-4; D might be TRBD1 (6 bases). Trimming left V 3 bases short and J 0 bases short, with 11 bases between. Per the germline V gene, CDR1 is NSQYPW and CDR2 is LRSPGD (reference sequence). The CDR3 has 16 residues. CDR3 DNA, as far as it was read: TGCACCTGCAGTGCCAGGGGACACCTTTCCAACGAA. It codes for CTCSARGHLSNE. The entire CDR3 is CTCSARGHLSNERLFF.

Worth noting for this clone: Each gene name is a mouse one. The DNA ends 4 residues before the CDR3 does, and the rest of the CDR3 is filled in from the germline J gene. V gene TRBV13-1 combines with J gene TRBJ2-1, with D possibly TRBD2 on 8 matching bases. Per the germline V gene, CDR1 is NSHNY and CDR2 is SYGAGN. The CDR3 runs 16 residues. Trimming took 0 bases from V and 4 from J, leaving 14 bases between them. The sequenced CDR3 bases are TGTGCCAGCAGTGATGCAGGGGGGGGGCAATATGCT. It translates to CASSDAGGGQYA. The CDR3 as a whole reads CASSDAGGGQYAEQFF.

On this clone: Mouse names are used for the genes. The read stops 4 residues short of the end of the CDR3; the missing end is completed from the germline J gene. The chain employs TRBV1 and TRBJ2-5, with 7 bases lining up with TRBD2. Trimming at V came to 1 base and at J to 3 bases, leaving 1 base not matched to a gene. The CDR3 covers 14 residues. Germline-derived CDR1 and CDR2 are NSQYPW and LRSPGD (reference sequence). The CDR3 bases that were read are TGCACCTGCAGTGCAGTGGACTGGCAAGAC. It translates to CTCSAVDWQD. The full CDR3 protein reads CTCSAVDWQDTQYF. Based on the CDR3 plus reference TRBV1 and TRBJ2-5, the full variable domain is VTLLEQNPRWRLVPRGQAVNLRCILKNSQYPWMSWYQQDLQKQLQWLFTLRSPGDKEVKSLPGADYLATRVTDTELRLQVANMSQGRTLYCTCSAVDWQDTQYFGPGTRLLVL.

Only a few counts were recorded for this clone. Gene labels here are mouse ones. Coverage ceases 4 residues before the CDR3 finishes, and the germline J gene fills in the end. The chain is built from TRBV13-3 and TRBJ1-4, with 9 bases matching TRBD1. The CDR3 runs to 15 residues. Looked up from germline, CDR1 is NNHDY and CDR2 is SYVADS. The V gene end was trimmed by 2 bases and the J gene end by 6 bases; junction bases not matched to a gene: 5. The CDR3 DNA, read in part, is TGTGCCAGCAGTGAATGGGACAGGGTGGACGAA. Translated, it gives CASSEWDRVDE. The full CDR3 sequence reads CASSEWDRVDERLFF.

In this sample, this clone turned up a few times. Mouse names are used for the genes. Other nucleotide sequences in the sample specify the same CDR3. The sequenced CDR3 bases are TGTGCTAGCAGTAGAGATCGGGGACTGGGGGGCGCAGAA. This sequence encodes CASSRDRGLGGAE. The whole CDR3 sequence reads CASSRDRGLGGAETLYF. The rearrangement links TRBV17 to TRBJ2-3, with 12 bases identical to TRBD2. The observed sequence ends 4 residues before the CDR3 terminus, with the missing tail filled in from the germline J gene. Germline lookup yields CDR1 MNHDT and CDR2 YYDKIL. The CDR3 has 17 amino acids. Trimming took 0 bases from V and 3 from J; bases not matched to a gene: 4.

As for this clone: These gene names are mouse names. Read data end 4 residues before the CDR3 end; the end is taken from the germline J gene. The rearrangement uses TRBV1 and TRBJ1-4, with D perhaps TRBD1 (5 bases). The V gene lost 5 bases and the J gene lost 5 bases, with 12 bases spanning the gap. Per the germline V gene, CDR1 is NSQYPW and CDR2 is LRSPGD (reference sequence). The CDR3 runs to 14 residues. CDR3 DNA, as far as it was read: TGCACCTGCAGTAACAGGCGGAGTAACGAA. This codes for CTCSNRRSNE. The entire CDR3 protein reads CTCSNRRSNERLFF.

With respect to this clone: Any gene name here is a mouse gene name. With the read ending 4 residues before the CDR3 end, the germline J gene is used to fill in that end. V is TRBV5 and J is TRBJ2-2; 8 bases fit TRBD1. V gave up 0 bases and J gave up 4 bases; unmatched junction bases: 7. Germline values: CDR1 LGHNA, CDR2 YNLKQL (reference sequence). The CDR3 covers 17 residues. CDR3 DNA (partial): TGTGCCAGCAGCCAAGATTTGGACAGGGTGGGCACCGGG. It encodes CASSQDLDRVGTG. The CDR3, in full, reads CASSQDLDRVGTGQLYF.

A word on this clone: The gene names here belong to mouse. The read gets to within 4 residues of the CDR3 end, and the germline J gene fills in the rest. The chain is built from TRBV13-3 and TRBJ2-4; 8 positions agree with TRBD2. Per germline, CDR1 NNHDY and CDR2 SYVADS. The CDR3 is 16 amino acids. The V segment lost 1 base and the J segment 0 bases; nucleotides outside the gene matches: 4. The CDR3 loop reads CASSDFWGASQNTLYF. The sequenced part of the CDR3 DNA is TGTGCCAGCAGTGATTTCTGGGGGGCAAGTCAAAAC.

In this sample, this clone turned up many times. Genes and germline are mouse. The CDR3 is cut off 4 residues early in the read; its end comes from the germline J gene. Other DNA sequences from this sample encode an identical CDR3 as well. V gene TRBV13-3 combines with J gene TRBJ2-1, with TRBD1 as a possible D gene (6 bases). CDR3 length: 14 amino acids. Germline values: CDR1 NNHDY, CDR2 SYVADS. V lost 3 bases and J 4 bases, leaving 11 bases between the germline ends. The sequenced CDR3 bases are TGTGCCAGCAGTGCGGGACAAATTTATGCT. Translating it yields CASSAGQIYA. The whole CDR3 is CASSAGQIYAEQFF.